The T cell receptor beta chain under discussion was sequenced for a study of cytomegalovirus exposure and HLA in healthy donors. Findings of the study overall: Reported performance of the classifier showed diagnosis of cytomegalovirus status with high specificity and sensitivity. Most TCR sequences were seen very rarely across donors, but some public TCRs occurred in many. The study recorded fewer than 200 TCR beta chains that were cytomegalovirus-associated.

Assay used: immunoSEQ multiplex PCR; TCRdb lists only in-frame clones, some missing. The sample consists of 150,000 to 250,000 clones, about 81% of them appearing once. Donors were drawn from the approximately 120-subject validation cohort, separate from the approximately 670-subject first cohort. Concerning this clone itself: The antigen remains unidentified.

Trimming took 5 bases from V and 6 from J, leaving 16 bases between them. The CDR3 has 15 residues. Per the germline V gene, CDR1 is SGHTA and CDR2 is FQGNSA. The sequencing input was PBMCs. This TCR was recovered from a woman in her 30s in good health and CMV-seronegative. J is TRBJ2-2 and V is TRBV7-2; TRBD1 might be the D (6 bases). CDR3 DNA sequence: TGTGCCAGCAGCAGGGGACAAAGAAAGGCCGGGGAGCTGTTTTTT. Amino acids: CASSRGQRKAGELFF.